This TCR beta chain derives from a study of blood T cell repertoires in COVID-19. Study in general: Samples came from the United States, Italy and Spain, spanning acute and convalescent COVID-19. T cells, B-cell-depleted T cells, or PBMCs supplied cDNA or gDNA.

This clone was observed once. During active infection, Seattle patients enrolled and were then monitored through disease. The germline V gene has CDR1 KGHDR and CDR2 SFDVKD. V shed 3 bases, J shed 2 bases, and the junction held 3 bases outside the gene matches. The CDR3 covers 16 residues. Original processing methods: Amplification with reference gene primers provided the estimates of nucleated cell counts. Generated by immunoSEQ multiplex PCR, the TCRdb table keeps only in-frame clones and is missing some. The V and J calls and the clone size are those of that table, but D and trimming were determined from the DNA. The sample contains 150,000 to 200,000 clones, around nine tenths of which appear only once.

The V call is TRBV24-1, the J call TRBJ2-1; TRBD2 agrees at 10 bases. The specimen sequenced was peripheral blood. The clonotype was recovered from a man aged 60 to 69 with COVID-19, enrolled during active disease. CDR3 nucleotide sequence: TGTGCCACCAGTGATCCTAGCGGGGGCGCCTACAATGAGCAGTTCTTC. It translates to CATSDPSGGAYNEQFF.